A selection of T cell receptor beta chains follows, all from one sample in a study of blood T cell repertoires in COVID-19. Here immunoSEQ multiplex PCR was the method, and the copy in TCRdb shows in-frame clones only, minus some. This sample has about 190,000 clones, with around 83% found just once. The source material was peripheral blood. The source is a woman aged 80 or older with acute or convalescent COVID-19. Each CDR3 is given with its conserved first and last residue. Each record gives: CDR3 protein, CDR3 DNA, V gene, clone size, J gene, D gene. The D gene is left open where the match is weak. Clone size appears in some rows only: once, few, many, or a class for an expanded clone.

CASSQRDGTGDYGYTF | TGTGCCAGCAGCCAACGTGACGGGACAGGAGACTATGGCTACACCTTC | TRBV3-1/TRBV3-2 | - | TRBJ1-2 | TRBD1
CASSEAGQTINYGYTF | TGTGCCAGCAGTGAAGCCGGACAGACAATAAACTATGGCTACACCTTC | TRBV28 | - | TRBJ1-2 | -
CASSVSGSVGTDTQYF | TGCGCCAGCAGCGTTAGCGGGAGTGTCGGCACAGATACGCAGTATTTT | TRBV10-2 | - | TRBJ2-3 | TRBD2
CASSTGQNLYEQYF | TGTGCCAGTAGTACCGGACAGAACTTATACGAGCAGTACTTC | TRBV19 | - | TRBJ2-7 | -
CASSHEQGRFQPQHF | TGTGCCAGTAGTCATGAACAGGGGCGGTTTCAGCCCCAGCATTTT | TRBV19 | - | TRBJ1-5 | TRBD1
CASSPYRDRLDQPQHF | TGTGCCAGCAGCCCCTATAGGGACAGATTAGATCAGCCCCAGCATTTT | TRBV7-8 | once | TRBJ1-5 | TRBD1
CSASNALAGVYEQYF | TGCAGTGCTAGTAACGCCCTAGCGGGGGTCTACGAGCAGTACTTC | TRBV20-1 | - | TRBJ2-7 | TRBD2
CASSQVEGTGGEQFF | TGCGCCAGCAGCCAAGTTGAGGGGACAGGGGGTGAGCAGTTCTTC | TRBV4-1 | - | TRBJ2-1 | TRBD1
CASSLTRGEGYNEQFF | TGTGCCAGCAGCTTAACTAGAGGGGAGGGCTACAATGAGCAGTTCTTC | TRBV7-3 | - | TRBJ2-1 | TRBD2
CASSVGIGGAGGLVYNEQFF | TGTGCCAGCAGCGTAGGAATCGGTGGGGCGGGAGGCCTCGTATACAATGAGCAGTTCTTC | TRBV9 | - | TRBJ2-1 | TRBD2
CASSSPHSPLHF | TGTGCCAGCAGTTCTCCCCATTCACCCCTCCACTTT | TRBV28 | - | TRBJ1-6 | -
CASSLRTDTGELFF | TGTGCCAGCAGCTTAAGAACAGACACCGGGGAGCTGTTTTTT | TRBV7-8 | - | TRBJ2-2 | -
CASSVTGNNVGYTF | TGCGCCAGCAGCGTTACAGGGAATAACGTTGGCTACACCTTC | TRBV5-1 | - | TRBJ1-2 | -
CASSFHQAETQYF | TGTGCCAGCAGCTTCCACCAGGCGGAGACCCAGTACTTC | TRBV7-3 | - | TRBJ2-5 | -
CASMRAQTEAFF | TGTGCCAGCATGAGGGCTCAGACTGAAGCTTTCTTT | TRBV6-1 | few | TRBJ1-1 | -
CASSPSGTGGNTIYF | TGTGCCAGCAGCCCATCCGGGACAGGTGGAAACACCATATATTTT | TRBV3-1/TRBV3-2 | few | TRBJ1-3 | TRBD1
CASSLGSGKETQYF | TGTGCCAGCAGTTTAGGTTCAGGGAAGGAGACCCAGTACTTC | TRBV28 | - | TRBJ2-5 | -
CASGLATTGSTDTQYF | TGTGCTAGTGGTTTGGCCACGACGGGGAGCACAGATACGCAGTATTTT | TRBV12-5 | - | TRBJ2-3 | -
CASSFLAGPFYETQYF | TGTGCCAGCAGTTTTCTAGCGGGTCCTTTTTATGAGACCCAGTACTTC | TRBV28 | - | TRBJ2-5 | TRBD2
CASSLFWQGNTDTQYF | TGTGCCAGCAGTTTATTCTGGCAGGGTAACACAGATACGCAGTATTTT | TRBV27 | few | TRBJ2-3 | -
CASSLNQGAGEQYF | TGTGCCAGCAGTTTAAATCAGGGGGCCGGCGAGCAGTACTTC | TRBV28 | - | TRBJ2-7 | TRBD1
CASTEVHTEAFF | TGTGCCAGCACCGAGGTACACACTGAAGCTTTCTTT | TRBV12-3/TRBV12-4 | - | TRBJ1-1 | -
CASSGVRGDEQYF | TGTGCCAGCAGCGGCGTTCGGGGGGACGAGCAGTACTTC | TRBV21-1 | - | TRBJ2-7 | -
CSVSSGANVLTF | TGCAGCGTTTCTTCTGGGGCCAACGTCCTGACTTTC | TRBV29-1 | - | TRBJ2-6 | -
CASSIGHLDGYTF | TGCGCCAGCAGCATTGGACATCTTGATGGCTACACCTTC | TRBV5-1 | - | TRBJ1-2 | -
CASSQTGQEGAFRGIYTF | TGCGCCAGCAGCCAGACCGGACAGGAAGGTGCCTTTAGGGGTATCTACACCTTC | TRBV4-1 | - | TRBJ1-2 | TRBD1
CATSRIRQGMNTEAFF | TGTGCCACCAGCAGAATTCGACAGGGAATGAACACTGAAGCTTTCTTT | TRBV15 | - | TRBJ1-1 | TRBD1
CASSLSPRGFDGYTF | TGTGCCAGCAGTTTATCCCCCCGGGGTTTTGATGGCTACACCTTC | TRBV27 | - | TRBJ1-2 | -
CALGTGGAEQYF | TGTGCCTTAGGGACAGGGGGCGCCGAGCAGTACTTC | TRBV6-6 | - | TRBJ2-7 | TRBD1
CASSQVGREWENEQFF | TGCGCCAGCAGCCAAGTGGGGCGGGAGTGGGAGAATGAGCAGTTCTTC | TRBV4-3 | once | TRBJ2-1 | TRBD2
CASSRRPGLAGGSEQFF | TGTGCCAGCAGCCGACGGCCGGGACTAGCGGGAGGTAGTGAGCAGTTCTTC | TRBV6-2/TRBV6-3 | - | TRBJ2-1 | TRBD2
CASSYARTGGGYGYTF | TGTGCCAGCAGTTACGCTAGAACAGGGGGCGGCTATGGCTACACCTTC | TRBV6-5 | - | TRBJ1-2 | TRBD1
CASSSPGLQETQYF | TGTGCCAGCAGCTCCCCGGGACTACAAGAGACCCAGTACTTC | TRBV7-3 | - | TRBJ2-5 | TRBD2
CAIKDRSTDTQYF | TGTGCCATCAAGGACAGGTCGACAGATACGCAGTATTTT | TRBV19 | - | TRBJ2-3 | TRBD1
CASSLLGQGNYGYTF | TGCGCCAGCAGCTTGCTGGGACAGGGGAACTATGGCTACACCTTC | TRBV5-1 | - | TRBJ1-2 | TRBD1